Listed below are T cell receptor beta chains from one sample, sequenced in a study of cytomegalovirus exposure and HLA in healthy donors. TCRdb's table, derived via immunoSEQ multiplex PCR, lists solely in-frame clones and lacks some. The sample includes about 180,000 clones, around 85% of them seen just once. The material sequenced was PBMCs. The receptors were sampled from a young man in good health and CMV-seropositive. Each CDR3 is given with its conserved first and last residue. The D gene is left open where the match is weak. Clone size is shown for a subset of rows, as once, few, many or a class of expanded clone.

TRBJ1-1,-,TRBV11-2,TRBD1,TGTGCCAGCAGCTTAGTAGGACAGGGGGGCATGAACACTGAAGCTTTCTTT,CASSLVGQGGMNTEAFF
TRBJ2-7,-,TRBV5-4,TRBD2,TGTGCCAGCAGCCAGGGAGGCGGGAGGCGGGGCGAGCAGTACTTC,CASSQGGGRRGEQYF
TRBJ1-1,-,TRBV30,-,TGTGCCTGGAGTGCCCAAGGGGTGGGGAACACTGAAGCTTTCTTT,CAWSAQGVGNTEAFF
TRBJ1-2,-,TRBV7-9,-,TGTGCCAGCAGCTCTCCAGGGAAAACCTATGGCTACACCTTC,CASSSPGKTYGYTF
TRBJ2-3,-,TRBV7-9,-,TGTGCCAGCAGCTTAAACACACACACAGATACGCAGTATTTT,CASSLNTHTDTQYF
TRBJ2-1,-,TRBV27,TRBD1,TGTGCCAGCAGTTTAGGACAGGCCAATGAGCAGTTCTTC,CASSLGQANEQFF
TRBJ2-7,once,TRBV11-2,TRBD1,TGTGCCAGCAGCCCTTTCCTTCGGTCAGGGGGCGGGTACGAGCAGTACTTC,CASSPFLRSGGGYEQYF
TRBJ2-7,-,TRBV11-2,TRBD2,TGTGCCAGCAGCTTCTTGGGACTAGCGGGCCACGAGCAGTACTTC,CASSFLGLAGHEQYF
TRBJ2-1,few,TRBV2,TRBD2,TGTGCCAGCAAACGGGAGGGACGCAATGAGCAGTTCTTC,CASKREGRNEQFF
TRBJ1-2,-,TRBV6-5,-,TGTGCCAGCAGTTACTCGTTTTCCGTAGGGTCGGGAGGCTACACCTTC,CASSYSFSVGSGGYTF
TRBJ1-2,-,TRBV29-1,-,TGCAGCGGCCGGGGGGGGCTTAACTATGGCTACACCTTC,CSGRGGLNYGYTF
TRBJ2-2,-,TRBV9,TRBD2,TGTGCCAGCAGCGTAGACGGGAGGAGTAGGGTGGAGCTGTTTTTT,CASSVDGRSRVELFF
TRBJ2-7,-,TRBV7-9,-,TGTGCCAGCAGCCCCACGGGCAGGGGACACCTCTCCTACGAGCAGTACTTC,CASSPTGRGHLSYEQYF
TRBJ2-7,-,TRBV30,TRBD1,TGTGCCTGGAGTGATACAGGGGGCGATTACGAGCAGTACTTC,CAWSDTGGDYEQYF
TRBJ2-2,-,TRBV4-2,TRBD2,TGTGCCAGCAGCCCAGGACTAGCGGGGGAAATGAACACCGGGGAGCTGTTTTTT,CASSPGLAGEMNTGELFF
TRBJ2-7,-,TRBV7-3,TRBD2,TGTGCCAGCAGCTTAATGGCGAGCGGGAGAGTCAACGAGCAGTACTTC,CASSLMASGRVNEQYF
TRBJ1-2,-,TRBV4-1,-,TGCGCCAGCAGCCAAGGACACCCGACGGGGGGCTACACCTTC,CASSQGHPTGGYTF
TRBJ2-3,-,TRBV15,-,TGTGCCACCAGCGGAGCCTCGAGGCGGGTAGATACGCAGTATTTT,CATSGASRRVDTQYF
TRBJ2-1,few,TRBV2,-,TGTGCCAGCAGTGAATATAGCCGAGTGGATGAGCAGTTCTTC,CASSEYSRVDEQFF
TRBJ2-7,-,TRBV2,TRBD1,TGTGCCAGCAGTGACCTAGACAGGGACTCCTACGAGCAGTACTTC,CASSDLDRDSYEQYF
TRBJ1-1,-,TRBV5-6,TRBD1,TGTGCCAGCAGCCTCAGGGGGCACATGAACACTGAAGCTTTCTTT,CASSLRGHMNTEAFF
TRBJ1-2,-,TRBV6-5,TRBD1,TGTGCCAGCACCTCGGTCCGGGACAGCTATGGCTACACCTTC,CASTSVRDSYGYTF
TRBJ2-7,-,TRBV6-6,TRBD1,TGTGCCAGCAGTTACACGGACAGGGGTTGGAACTACGAGCAGTACTTC,CASSYTDRGWNYEQYF
TRBJ2-1,-,TRBV21-1,-,TGTGCCAGCATCCCAGGGAAATCCTACAATGAGCAGTTCTTC,CASIPGKSYNEQFF
TRBJ2-7,-,TRBV28,TRBD1,TGTGCCAGCCGCGGGACAGGGCACTACGAGCAGTACTTC,CASRGTGHYEQYF
TRBJ2-7,-,TRBV23-1,TRBD1,TGCGCCAGCAGTCAATCGTTGGGACAGAGGTACTTC,CASSQSLGQRYF
TRBJ2-2,-,TRBV5-1,TRBD2,TGCGCCAGCAGCCGGACTAGCGGGAGAGGGGACGGGGAGCTGTTTTTT,CASSRTSGRGDGELFF
TRBJ2-7,-,TRBV29-1,-,TGCAGCGTTAAAGGTGCCGAGACAGCACGCTACGAGCAGTACTTC,CSVKGAETARYEQYF
TRBJ1-2,-,TRBV30,-,TGTGCCTGGACCAAAACTACCAACTATGGCTACACCTTC,CAWTKTTNYGYTF
TRBJ2-5,-,TRBV2,TRBD2,TGTGCCAGCCGGGGACTAGCGGGGGTAGAGACCCAGTACTTC,CASRGLAGVETQYF
TRBJ1-1,-,TRBV5-1,-,TGCGCCAGCAGGGGGGGGAACACTGAAGCTTTCTTT,CASRGGNTEAFF
TRBJ2-1,-,TRBV21-1,-,TGTGCCAGCAGCAGGGACCGGGAGGTTTGCGATGAGCAGTTCTTC,CASSRDREVCDEQFF
TRBJ2-1,-,TRBV19,TRBD2,TGTGCCAGTAAGGGGACTAGCGGGAGTAGCAATGAGCAGTTCTTC,CASKGTSGSSNEQFF
TRBJ2-7,-,TRBV6-5,-,TGTGCCAGCAGTTATGGGGGGACCCGCTACGAGCAGTACTTC,CASSYGGTRYEQYF
TRBJ2-7,-,TRBV28,-,TGTGCCAGCAGTTTCTGGGGGCGCTCCTACGAGCAGTACTTC,CASSFWGRSYEQYF
TRBJ2-7,-,TRBV6-1,-,TGTGCCAGCAGTTCCACCCAGACCTACGAGCAGTACTTC,CASSSTQTYEQYF
TRBJ2-1,-,TRBV5-3,TRBD2,TGTGCCAGAAGCCTTACGACTAGCGGGAGTAGCTACAATGAGCAGTTCTTC,CARSLTTSGSSYNEQFF
TRBJ1-2,-,TRBV21-1,-,TGTGCCAGCAGCAAAGGAGACAGGGAAGAATGTGGCTACACCTTC,CASSKGDREECGYTF
TRBJ2-7,-,TRBV6-5,TRBD1,TGTGCCGCGAGGACAGGGTTCGGCTACGAGCAGTACTTC,CAARTGFGYEQYF
TRBJ1-2,-,TRBV7-6,-,TGTGCCAGCAGCCCCGGGCCAGGGGACTATGGCTACACCTTC,CASSPGPGDYGYTF
TRBJ2-7,few,TRBV30,-,TGTGCCTGGAGTGTTAGCGACGAGCAGTACTTC,CAWSVSDEQYF
TRBJ2-7,-,TRBV9,-,TGTGCCAGCAGCGTAGACGTTCGCGGGAAGGAGCAGTACTTC,CASSVDVRGKEQYF
TRBJ1-1,-,TRBV4-2,-,TGTGCCAGCAGCAACGACTTACACACTGAAGCTTTCTTT,CASSNDLHTEAFF